The 12 T cell receptor beta chains below were found in one sample sequenced in a study of blood T cell repertoires in COVID-19 (dated by TCRdb to 2020 to 2022). The method was the immunoSEQ multiplex PCR assay. TCRdb's version of the immuneACCESS table is confined to in-frame rearrangements and falls short of the full clone set. An unresolved V gene accounts for under half of the shortfall where checked; the remainder is of unknown origin. The table for this sample lists 100,000 to 150,000 clones; roughly 90% of them were counted only once. The ten largest make up approximately 3.7% of the sample. The sequenced material came from peripheral blood. These receptors originate from a man aged 50-59 years with active COVID-19.

V gene TRBV19 combines with J gene TRBJ1-2; 10 bases line up with TRBD1. CDR1 LNHDA and CDR2 SQIVND come from the germline V gene (reference sequence). The CDR3 runs 14 residues. With 5 bases clipped from V and 7 bases from J, the junction kept 7 bases outside the gene matches. The CDR3: CASSATGGAGGYTF. The DNA for the CDR3 is TGTGCCAGTAGTGCGACAGGGGGCGCAGGTGGCTACACCTTC. Combining the CDR3 with reference TRBV19 and TRBJ1-2 gives the whole variable domain DGGITQSPKYLFRKEGQNVTLSCEQNLNHDAMYWYRQDPGQGLRLIYYSQIVNDFQKGDIAEGYSVSREKKESFPLTVTSAQKNPTAFYLCASSATGGAGGYTFGSGTRLTVV.

This clone has only one observation. The CDR3 DNA is TGTGCCAGCAGCTTATTCAGGACATCCTATAATTCACCCCTCCACTTT. It is translated as CASSLFRTSYNSPLHF. V usage is TRBV7-2 and J usage is TRBJ1-6; possibly TRBD1 for D (5 bases). The CDR3 has 16 amino acids. V lost 2 bases and J lost 1, with 9 bases in between. Germline V CDR1 and CDR2: SGHTA, FQGNSA.

The V gene is TRBV5-6, the J gene TRBJ1-2; TRBD1 is a possible D gene (6 bases). The CDR3 covers 15 residues. The V end was cut by 3 bases, the J end by 1 base, with 13 bases between. Germline lookup yields CDR1 SGHDT and CDR2 YYEEEE. The CDR3 loop is CASSSGVLGNYGYTF. DNA for the CDR3: TGTGCCAGCAGCTCAGGGGTTTTAGGTAACTATGGCTACACCTTC. Together with reference TRBV5-6 and TRBJ1-2, the CDR3 gives the full variable domain: DAGVTQSPTHLIKTRGQQVTLRCSPKSGHDTVSWYQQALGQGPQFIFQYYEEEERQRGNFPDRFSGHQFPNYSSELNVNALLLGDSALYLCASSSGVLGNYGYTFGSGTRLTVV.

This rearrangement joins TRBV13 to TRBJ2-1; weak D call: TRBD2 (5 bases). Between the trimmed V and J ends, which lost 5 bases and 0 bases, there was a span of 20 bases. CDR1 PRHDT and CDR2 FYEKMQ come from the germline V gene (reference sequence). CDR3 size: 18 residues. The CDR3 DNA follows: TGTGCCAGCAGCCCTACCCGGGTCTCGGGAAACTCCTACAATGAGCAGTTCTTC. Encoded protein: CASSPTRVSGNSYNEQFF.

The chain uses TRBV2 and TRBJ2-1, with TRBD2 matching 13 bases. The V and J ends lost 2 bases and 7 bases, in that order; junction bases with no gene match: 11. Germline V lookup: CDR1 SNHLY, CDR2 FYNNEI. CDR3 size: 18 residues. The CDR3 DNA follows: TGTGCCAGCAGTGAATTTAGAAGGACTAGCGGGAGCGTAAATGAGCAGTTCTTC. Amino acids: CASSEFRRTSGSVNEQFF. The full variable domain, completed using reference TRBV2 and TRBJ2-1, is EPEVTQTPSHQVTQMGQEVILRCVPISNHLYFYWYRQILGQKVEFLVSFYNNEISEKSEIFDDQFSVERPDGSNFTLKIRSTKLEDSAMYFCASSEFRRTSGSVNEQFFGPGTRLTVL.

This chain connects TRBV12-5 to TRBJ2-1, with TRBD1 identical over 9 bases. V trimming: 6 bases; J trimming: 4 bases; junction bases outside the gene matches: 10. CDR1 LGHNT and CDR2 FRNRAP come from the germline V gene. The CDR3 contains 16 residues. In nucleotides, the CDR3 is TGTGCTAGTGGAGGGAGACAGGGGGGAGTGTACAATGAGCAGTTCTTC. It codes for CASGGRQGGVYNEQFF.

This clone was picked up one time. The chain has TRBV7-2 and TRBJ1-4; D is unclear. With 2 bases removed from V and 8 bases from J, the gap between germline ends came to 15 bases. Germline V gene sequence: CDR1 SGHTA, CDR2 FQGNSA. This CDR3 region has 15 residues. The CDR3 bases are TGTGCCAGCAGCTTAAATTCCCCCCCGGGAGAAAAACTGTTTTTT. Translation: CASSLNSPPGEKLFF.

The chain joins TRBV5-6 to TRBJ1-6; TRBD1 might be the D (5 bases). This CDR3 has 14 amino acids. The germline gives CDR1 SGHDT, CDR2 YYEEEE. With 4 bases removed from V and 6 bases from J, the gap between germline ends came to 11 bases. The CDR3 DNA reads TGTGCCAGCAGCCCCTGGGGCAGTAATTCACCCCTCCACTTT. Encoded protein: CASSPWGSNSPLHF.

The V gene is TRBV24-1, the J gene TRBJ2-1, with TRBD2 matching 8 bases. Germline loops: CDR1 KGHDR, CDR2 SFDVKD. The CDR3 is 17 residues long. Losses at the gene ends were 3 bases for V and 0 bases for J; bases not matched to a gene: 6. The CDR3 sequence: CATSDPSGRSSYNEQFF. The DNA of the CDR3 is TGTGCCACCAGTGATCCCAGCGGGAGAAGCTCCTACAATGAGCAGTTCTTC.

This chain connects TRBV5-8 to TRBJ2-1, with TRBD2 matching over 10 bases. The V gene end was trimmed by 0 bases and the J gene end by 7 bases; junction bases not matched to a gene: 10. The CDR3 runs to 17 residues. The germline gives CDR1 SGHTS, CDR2 YDEGEE. The CDR3 loop reads CASSLVLASGRGNEQFF. The CDR3 bases are TGTGCCAGCAGCTTGGTACTGGCTAGCGGGAGAGGGAATGAGCAGTTCTTC.

As concerns this clone: Other DNA sequences in this specimen translate into the identical CDR3. V and J are TRBV4-2 and TRBJ2-1, with a possible D match to TRBD1 (7 bases). The V gene's germline CDR1 is LGHNA and CDR2 YNFKEQ. V gave up 0 bases and J gave up 10 bases, with 10 bases separating them. This CDR3 region has 13 residues. CDR3 loop: CASSQDRGREQFF. Here the CDR3 DNA reads TGTGCCAGCAGCCAAGACAGGGGGAGGGAGCAGTTCTTC.

This rearrangement joins TRBV27 to TRBJ1-5; no firm D call. Germline CDR1 and CDR2: MNHEY and SMNVEV (reference sequence). CDR3 length equals 13 residues. V was pared by 2 bases and J by 4 bases, with 6 bases between. CDR3 loop: CASSLSVNQPQHF. The CDR3 nucleotides read TGTGCCAGCAGTTTAAGCGTAAATCAGCCCCAGCATTTT.